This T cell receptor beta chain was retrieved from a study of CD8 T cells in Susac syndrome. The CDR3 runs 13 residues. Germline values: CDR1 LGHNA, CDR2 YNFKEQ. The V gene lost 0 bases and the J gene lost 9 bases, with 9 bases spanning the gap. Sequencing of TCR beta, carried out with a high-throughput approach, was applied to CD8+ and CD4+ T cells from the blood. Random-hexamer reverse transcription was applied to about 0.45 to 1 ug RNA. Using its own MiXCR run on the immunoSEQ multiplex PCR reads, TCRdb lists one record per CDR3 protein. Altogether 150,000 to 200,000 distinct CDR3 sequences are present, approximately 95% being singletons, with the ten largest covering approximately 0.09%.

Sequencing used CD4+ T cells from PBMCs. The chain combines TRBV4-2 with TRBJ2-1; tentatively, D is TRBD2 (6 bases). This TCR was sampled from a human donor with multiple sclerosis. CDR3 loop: CASSQDKEGEQFF. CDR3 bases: TGTGCCAGCAGCCAAGATAAGGAGGGTGAGCAGTTCTTC.